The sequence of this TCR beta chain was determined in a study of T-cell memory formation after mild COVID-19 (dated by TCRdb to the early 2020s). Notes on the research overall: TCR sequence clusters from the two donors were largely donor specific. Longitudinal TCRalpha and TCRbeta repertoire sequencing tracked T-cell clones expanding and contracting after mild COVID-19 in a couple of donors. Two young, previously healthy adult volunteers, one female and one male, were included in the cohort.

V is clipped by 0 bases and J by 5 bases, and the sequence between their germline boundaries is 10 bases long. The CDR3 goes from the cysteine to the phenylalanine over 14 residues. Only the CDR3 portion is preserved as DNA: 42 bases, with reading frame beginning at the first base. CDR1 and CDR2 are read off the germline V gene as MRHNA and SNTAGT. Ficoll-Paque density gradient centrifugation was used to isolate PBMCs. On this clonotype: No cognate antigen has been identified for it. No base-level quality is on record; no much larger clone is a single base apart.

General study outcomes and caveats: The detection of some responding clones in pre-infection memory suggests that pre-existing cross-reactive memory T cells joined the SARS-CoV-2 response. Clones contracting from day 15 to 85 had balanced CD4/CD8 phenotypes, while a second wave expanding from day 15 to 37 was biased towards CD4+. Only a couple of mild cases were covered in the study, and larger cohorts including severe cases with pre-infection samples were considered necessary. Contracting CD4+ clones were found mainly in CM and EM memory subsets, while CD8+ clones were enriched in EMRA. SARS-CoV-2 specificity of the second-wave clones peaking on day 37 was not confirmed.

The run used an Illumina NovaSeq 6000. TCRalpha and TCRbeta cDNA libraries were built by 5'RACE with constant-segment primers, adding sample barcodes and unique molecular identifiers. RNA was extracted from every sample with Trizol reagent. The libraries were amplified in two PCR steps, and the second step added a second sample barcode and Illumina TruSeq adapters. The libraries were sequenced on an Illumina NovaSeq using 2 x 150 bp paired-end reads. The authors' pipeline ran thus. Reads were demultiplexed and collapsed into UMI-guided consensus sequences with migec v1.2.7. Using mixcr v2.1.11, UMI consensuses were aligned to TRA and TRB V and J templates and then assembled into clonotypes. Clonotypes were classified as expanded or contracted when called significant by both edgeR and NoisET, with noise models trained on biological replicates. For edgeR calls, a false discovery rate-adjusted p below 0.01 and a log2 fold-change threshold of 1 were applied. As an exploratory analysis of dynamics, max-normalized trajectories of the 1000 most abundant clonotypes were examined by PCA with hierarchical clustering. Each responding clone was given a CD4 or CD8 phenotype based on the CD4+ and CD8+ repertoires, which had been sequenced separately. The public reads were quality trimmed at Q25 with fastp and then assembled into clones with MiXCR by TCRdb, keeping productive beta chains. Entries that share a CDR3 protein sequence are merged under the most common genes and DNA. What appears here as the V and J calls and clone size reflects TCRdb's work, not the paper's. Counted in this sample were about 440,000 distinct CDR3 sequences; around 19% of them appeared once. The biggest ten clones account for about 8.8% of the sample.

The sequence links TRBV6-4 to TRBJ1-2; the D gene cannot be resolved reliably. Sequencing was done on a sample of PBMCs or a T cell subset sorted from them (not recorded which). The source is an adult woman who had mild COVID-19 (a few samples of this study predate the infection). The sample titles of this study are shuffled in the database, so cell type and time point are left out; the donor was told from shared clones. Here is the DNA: TGTGCCAGCAGTGACTCAGAGGAAGGGTATGGCTACACCTTC. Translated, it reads CASSDSEEGYGYTF.